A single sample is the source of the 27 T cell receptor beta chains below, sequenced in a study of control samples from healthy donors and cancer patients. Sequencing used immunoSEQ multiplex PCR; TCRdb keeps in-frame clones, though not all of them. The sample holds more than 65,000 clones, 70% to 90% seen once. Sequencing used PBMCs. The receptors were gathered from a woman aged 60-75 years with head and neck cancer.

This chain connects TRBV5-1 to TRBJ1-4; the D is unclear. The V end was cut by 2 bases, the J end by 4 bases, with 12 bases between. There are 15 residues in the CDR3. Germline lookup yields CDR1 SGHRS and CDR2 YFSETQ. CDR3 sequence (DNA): TGCGCCAGCAGCTTCTTCGGGCCTAATAATGAAAAACTGTTTTTT. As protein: CASSFFGPNNEKLFF. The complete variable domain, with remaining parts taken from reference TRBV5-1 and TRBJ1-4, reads KAGVTQTPRYLIKTRGQQVTLSCSPISGHRSVSWYQQTPGQGLQFLFEYFSETQRNKGNFPGRFSGRQFSNSRSEMNVSTLELGDSALYLCASSFFGPNNEKLFFGSGTQLSVL.

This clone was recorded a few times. CDR3 protein: CATSETANYGYTF. CDR3 sequence (DNA): TGTGCCACCAGTGAAACAGCCAACTATGGCTACACCTTC. The chain carries TRBV24-1 and TRBJ1-2; D gene uncertain. Per the germline V gene, CDR1 is KGHDR and CDR2 is SFDVKD. The CDR3 length is 13 residues. V was trimmed by 4 bases and J by 2 bases, leaving 7 bases between them.

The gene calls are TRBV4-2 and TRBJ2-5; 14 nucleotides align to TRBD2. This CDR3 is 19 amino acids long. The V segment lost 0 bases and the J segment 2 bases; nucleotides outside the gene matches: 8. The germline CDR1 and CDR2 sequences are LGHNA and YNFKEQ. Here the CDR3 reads CASSQERGLAGAGQETQYF. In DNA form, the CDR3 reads TGTGCCAGCAGCCAAGAGAGGGGACTAGCGGGAGCGGGGCAAGAGACCCAGTACTTC.

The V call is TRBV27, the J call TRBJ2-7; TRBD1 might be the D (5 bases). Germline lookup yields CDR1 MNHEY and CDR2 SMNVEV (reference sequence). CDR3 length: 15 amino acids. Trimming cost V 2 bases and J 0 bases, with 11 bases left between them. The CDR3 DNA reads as TGTGCCAGCAGTTTAGGGGCAGGGCCCTCCTACGAGCAGTACTTC. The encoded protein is CASSLGAGPSYEQYF.

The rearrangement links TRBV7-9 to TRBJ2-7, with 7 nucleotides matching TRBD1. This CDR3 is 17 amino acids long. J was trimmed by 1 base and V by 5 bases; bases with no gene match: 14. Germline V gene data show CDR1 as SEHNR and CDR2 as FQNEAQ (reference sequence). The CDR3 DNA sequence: TGTGCCAGCAGCCGGGGCCTTAGACAGGGTGGGTCCTACGAGCAGTACTTC. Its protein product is CASSRGLRQGGSYEQYF.

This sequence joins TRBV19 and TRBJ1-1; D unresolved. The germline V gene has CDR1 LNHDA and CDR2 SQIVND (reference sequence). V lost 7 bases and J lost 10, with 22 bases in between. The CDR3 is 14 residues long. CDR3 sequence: CASTPSGTPAAAFF. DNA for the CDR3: TGTGCCAGTACTCCCTCGGGCACCCCGGCTGCAGCTTTCTTT.

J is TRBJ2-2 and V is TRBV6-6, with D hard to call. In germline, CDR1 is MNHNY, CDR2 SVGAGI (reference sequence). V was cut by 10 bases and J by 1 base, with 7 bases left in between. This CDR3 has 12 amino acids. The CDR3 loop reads CAISGNTGELFF. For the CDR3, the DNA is TGTGCCATCTCGGGGAACACCGGGGAGCTGTTTTTT.

CDR3 in DNA: TGTGCCAGCAGCTTAAATGTCGACCCTGGAAACACCATATATTTT. It codes for CASSLNVDPGNTIYF. The chain recombines TRBV7-2 with TRBJ1-3; no firm D call. Germline CDR1 SGHTA, CDR2 FQGNSA. CDR3 length equals 15 residues. Between the trimmed V and J ends, which lost 2 bases and 2 bases, there was a span of 10 bases.

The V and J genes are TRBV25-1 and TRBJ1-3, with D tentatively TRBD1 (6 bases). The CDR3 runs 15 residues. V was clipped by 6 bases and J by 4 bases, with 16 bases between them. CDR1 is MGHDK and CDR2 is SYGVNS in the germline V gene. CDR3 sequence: CASRRTGKAGNTIYF. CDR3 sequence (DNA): TGTGCCAGCAGGAGAACAGGGAAGGCGGGAAACACCATATATTTT.

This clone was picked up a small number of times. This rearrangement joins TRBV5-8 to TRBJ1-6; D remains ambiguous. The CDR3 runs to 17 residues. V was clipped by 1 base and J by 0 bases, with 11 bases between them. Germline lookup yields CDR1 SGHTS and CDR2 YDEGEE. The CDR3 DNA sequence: TGTGCCAGCAGCTTGTTGGATAGTGGCTCCTATAATTCACCCCTCCACTTT. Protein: CASSLLDSGSYNSPLHF.

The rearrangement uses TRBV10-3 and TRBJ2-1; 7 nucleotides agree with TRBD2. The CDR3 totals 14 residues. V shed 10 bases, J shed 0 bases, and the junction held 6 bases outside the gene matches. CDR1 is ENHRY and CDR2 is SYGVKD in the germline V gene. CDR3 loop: CATTSASSYNEQFF. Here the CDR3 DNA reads TGTGCCACTACTAGCGCCAGCTCCTACAATGAGCAGTTCTTC.

The DNA for the CDR3 is TGTGCCAGCAGCTTATCGGAGGGGGTGGCTGAAGCTTTCTTT. Residues: CASSLSEGVAEAFF. The chain recombines TRBV7-8 with TRBJ1-1, with D maybe TRBD1 (6 bases). Trimming shortened V by 2 bases and J by 6 bases, and 13 bases separated the two germline ends. Germline V gene sequence: CDR1 SGHVS, CDR2 FQNEAQ. The CDR3 has 14 amino acids.

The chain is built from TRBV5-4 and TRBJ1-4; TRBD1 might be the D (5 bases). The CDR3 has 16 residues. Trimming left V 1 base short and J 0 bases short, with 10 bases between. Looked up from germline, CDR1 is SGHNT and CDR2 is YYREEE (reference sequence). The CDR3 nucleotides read TGTGCCAGCAGCTTGACAGGAGATGCAACTAATGAAAAACTGTTTTTT. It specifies CASSLTGDATNEKLFF.

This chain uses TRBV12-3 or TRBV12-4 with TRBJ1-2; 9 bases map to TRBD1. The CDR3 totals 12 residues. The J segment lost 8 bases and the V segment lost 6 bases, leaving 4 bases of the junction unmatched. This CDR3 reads CASRGDRDGYTF. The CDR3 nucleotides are TGTGCCAGCAGAGGGGACAGGGACGGCTACACCTTC.

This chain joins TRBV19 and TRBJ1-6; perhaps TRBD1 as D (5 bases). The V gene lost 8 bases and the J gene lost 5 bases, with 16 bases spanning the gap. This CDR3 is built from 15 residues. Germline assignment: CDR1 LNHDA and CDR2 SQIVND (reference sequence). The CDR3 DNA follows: TGTGCCAGTGGGAGAGTAGACAGAAATAATTCACCCCTCCACTTT. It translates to CASGRVDRNNSPLHF. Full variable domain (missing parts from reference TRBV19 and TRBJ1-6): DGGITQSPKYLFRKEGQNVTLSCEQNLNHDAMYWYRQDPGQGLRLIYYSQIVNDFQKGDIAEGYSVSREKKESFPLTVTSAQKNPTAFYLCASGRVDRNNSPLHFGNGTRLTVT.

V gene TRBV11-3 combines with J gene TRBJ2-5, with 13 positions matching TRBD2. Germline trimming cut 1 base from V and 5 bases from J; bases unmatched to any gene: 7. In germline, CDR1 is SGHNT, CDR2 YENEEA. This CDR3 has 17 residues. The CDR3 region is CASSLGGLAGVGETQYF. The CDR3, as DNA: TGTGCCAGCAGCTTAGGCGGACTAGCGGGAGTTGGGGAGACCCAGTACTTC. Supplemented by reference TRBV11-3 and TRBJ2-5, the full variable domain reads EAGVVQSPRYKIIEKKQPVAFWCNPISGHNTLYWYLQNLGQGPELLIRYENEEAVDDSQLPKDRFSAERLKGVDSTLKIQPAELGDSAVYLCASSLGGLAGVGETQYFGPGTRLLVL.

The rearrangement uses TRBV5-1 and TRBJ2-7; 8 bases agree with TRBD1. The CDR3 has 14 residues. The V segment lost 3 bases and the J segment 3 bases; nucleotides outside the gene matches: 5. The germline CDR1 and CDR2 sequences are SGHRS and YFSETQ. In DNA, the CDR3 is TGCGCCAGCAGCTGGGGACAGGACCTCTACGAGCAGTACTTC. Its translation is CASSWGQDLYEQYF.

CDR3 loop: CASKGTANSPLHF. CDR3 sequence (DNA): TGTGCCAGCAAAGGGACAGCCAATTCACCCCTCCACTTT. The chain is built from TRBV2 and TRBJ1-6, with 7 bases fitting TRBD1. J gave up 7 bases and V 7 bases, and 4 bases lay outside the gene matches. The germline V gene has CDR1 SNHLY and CDR2 FYNNEI. The CDR3 runs 13 residues.

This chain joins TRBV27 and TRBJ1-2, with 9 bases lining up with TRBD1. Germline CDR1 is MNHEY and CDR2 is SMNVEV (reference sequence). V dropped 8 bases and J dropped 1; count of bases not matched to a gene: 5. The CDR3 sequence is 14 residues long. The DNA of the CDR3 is TGTGCCAGCGGGACAGGGAATTTTAACTATGGCTACACCTTC. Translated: CASGTGNFNYGYTF.

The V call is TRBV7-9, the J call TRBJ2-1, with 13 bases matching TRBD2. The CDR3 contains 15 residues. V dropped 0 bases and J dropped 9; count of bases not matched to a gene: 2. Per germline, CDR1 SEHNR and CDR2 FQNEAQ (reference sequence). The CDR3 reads CASSLALAGGAEQFF. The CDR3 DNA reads TGTGCCAGCAGCTTAGCACTAGCGGGAGGGGCTGAGCAGTTCTTC.

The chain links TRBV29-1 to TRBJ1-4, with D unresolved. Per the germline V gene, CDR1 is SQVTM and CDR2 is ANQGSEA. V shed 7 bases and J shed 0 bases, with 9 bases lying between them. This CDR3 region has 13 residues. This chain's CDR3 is CSAMSATNEKLFF. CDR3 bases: TGCAGCGCCATGTCCGCAACTAATGAAAAACTGTTTTTT.

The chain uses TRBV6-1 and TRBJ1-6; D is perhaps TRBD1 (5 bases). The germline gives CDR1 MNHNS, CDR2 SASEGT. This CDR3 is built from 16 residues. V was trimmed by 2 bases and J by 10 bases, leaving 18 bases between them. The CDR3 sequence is CASSEIMGPPGSPLHF. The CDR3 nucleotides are TGTGCCAGCAGTGAAATCATGGGGCCCCCGGGATCACCCCTCCACTTT.

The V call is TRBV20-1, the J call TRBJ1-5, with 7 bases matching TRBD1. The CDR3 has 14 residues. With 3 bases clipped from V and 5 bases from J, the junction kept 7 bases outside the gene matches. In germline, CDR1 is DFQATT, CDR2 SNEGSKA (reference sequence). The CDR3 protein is CSASSGGSHQPQHF. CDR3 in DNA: TGCAGTGCTAGTTCAGGGGGATCCCATCAGCCCCAGCATTTT.

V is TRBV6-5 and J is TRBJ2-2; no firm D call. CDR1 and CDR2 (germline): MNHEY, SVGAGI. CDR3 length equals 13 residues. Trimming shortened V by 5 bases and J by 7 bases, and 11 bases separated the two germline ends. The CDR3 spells CASSPPRVGELFF. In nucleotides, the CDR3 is TGTGCCAGCAGTCCTCCAAGGGTCGGGGAGCTGTTTTTT.

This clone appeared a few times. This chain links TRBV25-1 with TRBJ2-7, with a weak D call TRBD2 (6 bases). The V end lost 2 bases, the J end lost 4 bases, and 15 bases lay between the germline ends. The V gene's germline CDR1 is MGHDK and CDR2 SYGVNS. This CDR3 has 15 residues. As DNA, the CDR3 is TGTGCCAGCAGTGAACAGGGCGGGACGCGATACGAGCAGTACTTC. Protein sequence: CASSEQGGTRYEQYF.

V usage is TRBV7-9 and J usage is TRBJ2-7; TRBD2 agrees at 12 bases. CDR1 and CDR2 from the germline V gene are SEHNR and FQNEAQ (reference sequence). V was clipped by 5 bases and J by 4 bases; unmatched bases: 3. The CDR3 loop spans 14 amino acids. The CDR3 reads CASSETSGSYEQYF. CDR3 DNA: TGTGCCAGCAGCGAGACTAGCGGGAGTTACGAGCAGTACTTC.

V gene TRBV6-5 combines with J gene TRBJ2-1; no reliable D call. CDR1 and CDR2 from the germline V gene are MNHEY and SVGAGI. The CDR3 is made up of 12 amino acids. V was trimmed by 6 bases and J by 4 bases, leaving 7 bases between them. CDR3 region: CASSGPYNEQFF. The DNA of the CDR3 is TGTGCCAGCAGCGGACCTTACAATGAGCAGTTCTTC.